The 11 T cell receptor beta chains given below trace back to one sample, sequenced in a study of blood T cells in healthy people across ages. The use of a sample-barcoded 5' primer and a J-beta primer mix characterized a second PCR of roughly 6 to 11 cycles. MiXCR, applied by TCRdb to the 5' RACE reads, yields one record per CDR3 protein. The profile shows over 700,000 distinct CDR3 sequences, approximately 55% of them singletons. Sequences were obtained from blood. The receptors come from an older man in good health.

V is TRBV10-3 and J is TRBJ2-3; 8 bases line up with TRBD1. CDR1 is ENHRY, CDR2 SYGVKD, per germline. J lost 6 bases, V lost 3 bases, and 8 bases had no gene match. The CDR3 runs to 15 residues. This CDR3 is CAISEPAGGLDTQYF. In DNA form, the CDR3 reads TGTGCCATCAGTGAACCGGCAGGGGGCTTGGATACGCAGTATTTT.

The chain couples TRBV11-2 to TRBJ2-5; D is undetermined. The length of the CDR3 is 16 residues. From germline, CDR1 is SGHAT and CDR2 FQNNGV. Trimming took 5 bases from V and 5 from J, leaving 21 bases between them. CDR3 sequence (DNA): TGTGCCAGCAGCCTAAACCGGGCCCCGGGCCGGGAGACCCAGTACTTC. Its translation is CASSLNRAPGRETQYF.

J is TRBJ1-4 and V is TRBV20-1, with D perhaps matching TRBD1 (6 bases). With 6 bases removed from V and 11 bases from J, the gap between germline ends came to 22 bases. The V gene's germline CDR1 is DFQATT and CDR2 SNEGSKA (reference sequence). The CDR3 consists of 14 residues. CDR3 loop: CSAPKGGREGKLFF. The CDR3 nucleotides are TGCAGTGCGCCAAAAGGGGGGCGAGAAGGGAAACTGTTTTTT.

The rearrangement joins TRBV5-1 to TRBJ2-7; 9 bases fit TRBD2. The CDR3 extends over 14 amino acids. The J segment lost 6 bases and the V segment lost 4 bases, leaving 8 bases of the junction unmatched. Germline V gene lookup returns CDR1 SGHRS and CDR2 YFSETQ. This chain's CDR3 is CASSLKREVLEQYF. CDR3 nucleotides: TGCGCCAGCAGCCTCAAGCGGGAGGTTCTCGAGCAGTACTTC.

V usage is TRBV27 and J usage is TRBJ1-6, with a tentative D call TRBD1 (5 bases). Germline-derived CDR1 and CDR2 are MNHEY and SMNVEV (reference sequence). V was cut by 3 bases and J by 10 bases, with 16 bases left in between. This CDR3 region has 15 residues. The DNA of the CDR3 is TGTGCCAGCAGTTTTTCGCAGGGCAAAGGGTCACCCCTCCACTTT. It encodes CASSFSQGKGSPLHF.

The chain recombines TRBV20-1 with TRBJ2-7; the match to TRBD1 covers 7 bases. The CDR3 runs to 14 residues. Germline values: CDR1 DFQATT, CDR2 SNEGSKA (reference sequence). V trimming: 5 bases; J trimming: 7 bases; junction bases outside the gene matches: 14. CDR3 in amino acids: CSARRQGLMGEQYF. CDR3 nucleotides: TGCAGTGCTCGCAGACAGGGCCTCATGGGAGAGCAGTACTTC.

The CDR3 protein is CATRKRTHRYAYF. The CDR3 DNA sequence: TGTGCCACCAGAAAGCGGACGCACAGATACGCGTATTTT. This chain links TRBV24-1 with TRBJ2-3, with D possibly TRBD2 on 5 matching bases. CDR1 KGHDR and CDR2 SFDVKD come from the germline V gene. This CDR3 comprises 13 residues. V lost 7 bases and J lost 14, with 21 bases in between.

The rearrangement links TRBV20-1 to TRBJ2-7, with D perhaps TRBD2 (6 bases). The CDR3 runs 14 residues. Germline lookup yields CDR1 DFQATT and CDR2 SNEGSKA (reference sequence). The germline V and J ends were trimmed by 6 bases and 0 bases, with 15 bases remaining between them. This CDR3 is CSAIPGLSSYEQYF. CDR3 bases: TGCAGTGCAATACCGGGACTGAGCTCCTACGAGCAGTACTTC.

The chain recombines TRBV7-6 with TRBJ1-5; 8 nucleotides match TRBD1. Germline lookup yields CDR1 SGHVS and CDR2 FNYEAQ. CDR3 length: 15 amino acids. Trimming took 4 bases from V and 5 from J; bases not matched to a gene: 7. CDR3 nucleotide sequence: TGTGCCAGCAGCTCAGAAGCGACAGGGGATCAGCCCCAGCATTTT. Encoded protein: CASSSEATGDQPQHF.

The chain recombines TRBV28 with TRBJ2-7; the D gene is possibly TRBD2 (8 bases). Germline loops: CDR1 MDHEN, CDR2 SYDVKM. The V gene lost 4 bases and the J gene lost 2 bases, with 18 bases spanning the gap. The CDR3 loop spans 16 amino acids. The CDR3 here is CASSSGGRQGAYEQYF. The DNA for the CDR3 is TGTGCCAGCAGTTCGGGGGGGCGACAGGGAGCCTACGAGCAGTACTTC. Using reference TRBV28 and TRBJ2-7 for the parts outside the CDR3, the full variable domain is DVKVTQSSRYLVKRTGEKVFLECVQDMDHENMFWYRQDPGLGLRLIYFSYDVKMKEKGDIPEGYSVSREKKERFSLILESASTNQTSMYLCASSSGGRQGAYEQYFGPGTRLTVT.

The chain links TRBV29-1 to TRBJ2-5, with no clear D. Germline CDR1 and CDR2: SQVTM and ANQGSEA. The CDR3 covers 13 residues. Between the trimmed V and J ends, which lost 4 bases and 5 bases, there was a span of 14 bases. CDR3: CSVAGLRPETQYF. The CDR3 bases are TGCAGCGTTGCTGGGCTACGCCCGGAGACCCAGTACTTC.